These 18 T cell receptor beta chains share one sample of origin, sequenced in a study of blood T cell repertoires in COVID-19. Only in-frame clones appear in the TCRdb table, and some are missing; sequencing was by immunoSEQ multiplex PCR. The table shows about 130,000 clones, with roughly 80% occurring only once. Sample: peripheral blood. Every receptor here comes from a woman older than 75 with acute or convalescent COVID-19.

The J gene is TRBJ1-4, the V gene TRBV4-2; D is unclear. The CDR3 is 12 amino acids. CDR1 and CDR2 from the germline V gene are LGHNA and YNFKEQ. Trimming shortened V by 1 base and J by 8 bases, and 5 bases separated the two germline ends. CDR3 DNA: TGTGCCAGCAGCCAAGGTACAGAAAAACTGTTTTTT. As protein: CASSQGTEKLFF.

There are a few counts of this clone. This chain links TRBV12-5 with TRBJ1-3; D might be TRBD1 (5 bases). Germline V gene data show CDR1 as LGHNT and CDR2 as FRNRAP. This CDR3 has 17 residues. V was pared by 7 bases and J by 0 bases, with 19 bases between. The CDR3 is CASALQTQQGSGNTIYF. In DNA form, the CDR3 reads TGTGCTAGTGCCCTTCAAACCCAGCAGGGCTCTGGAAACACCATATATTTT.

The J gene is TRBJ2-5, the V gene TRBV11-1, with D possibly matching TRBD1 (6 bases). This CDR3 contains 16 residues. CDR1 and CDR2 from the germline V gene are SGHAT and FQDESV (reference sequence). The V gene lost 0 bases and the J gene lost 5 bases, with 16 bases spanning the gap. CDR3 residues: CASSLASLQGLETQYF. CDR3 nucleotide sequence: TGTGCCAGCAGCTTAGCCTCCCTCCAGGGGCTGGAGACCCAGTACTTC.

The V call is TRBV5-6, the J call TRBJ1-2; no clear D gene. V dropped 0 bases and J dropped 8 bases, with 14 bases sitting between them. Germline CDR1 SGHDT, CDR2 YYEEEE. This CDR3 contains 14 residues. CDR3 protein: CASSLEPTRRGYTF. CDR3 in DNA: TGTGCCAGCAGCTTGGAGCCGACCCGGAGAGGCTACACCTTC.

The gene calls are TRBV4-1 and TRBJ2-3; D gene unclear. The germline V gene has CDR1 MGHRA and CDR2 YSYEKL. V lost 1 base, J lost 2 bases, and 7 bases lay in between. This CDR3 contains 14 residues. The CDR3 DNA reads TGCGCCAGCAGCCAAGCTGAGTTCACAGATACGCAGTATTTT. Its protein is CASSQAEFTDTQYF.

The chain carries TRBV28 and TRBJ1-1, with 7 positions matching TRBD1. Trimming cost V 5 bases and J 9 bases; bases outside gene matches: 9. Germline-derived CDR1 and CDR2 are MDHEN and SYDVKM. CDR3 length: 13 residues. The CDR3 spells CASSGTAGRKAFF. As DNA, the CDR3 is TGTGCCAGCAGTGGGACAGCTGGGCGAAAAGCTTTCTTT.

This rearrangement joins TRBV4-1 to TRBJ2-7, with TRBD2 identical over 11 bases. Germline CDR1 is MGHRA and CDR2 is YSYEKL. V dropped 4 bases and J dropped 2; count of bases not matched to a gene: 4. The CDR3 spans 15 residues. CDR3 sequence: CASSPLAGGPYEQYF. The CDR3 DNA reads as TGCGCCAGCAGCCCTTTAGCGGGGGGGCCCTACGAGCAGTACTTC.

Of note for this clone: The junction does not match germline at one end; this may be a read error. The J gene is TRBJ1-2, the V gene TRBV11-2; D not resolved. CDR3 length: 12 residues. Per the germline V gene, CDR1 is SGHAT and CDR2 is FQNNGV. In nucleotides, the CDR3 is TGTGCCAGCAGCCCCCCGTCAGCGTCTCTCGACTTC. Protein sequence: CASSPPSASLDF.

The V call is TRBV4-2, the J call TRBJ2-5, with 9 bases aligning to TRBD2. The trim removed 3 bases at V and 5 bases at J, leaving 13 bases unmatched. The V gene's germline CDR1 is LGHNA and CDR2 YNFKEQ. There are 17 residues in the CDR3. The CDR3 reads CASSQGVGGGARETQYF. CDR3 sequence (DNA): TGTGCCAGCAGCCAGGGGGTCGGCGGGGGGGCCCGGGAGACCCAGTACTTC.

The sample holds one count of this clone. The chain carries TRBV9 and TRBJ1-5; no clear D gene. The germline gives CDR1 SGDLS, CDR2 YYNGEE. Trimming took off 0 bases at V and 4 bases at J, with 11 bases between the two ends. The CDR3 length is 15 residues. The CDR3 DNA reads as TGTGCCAGCAGCGTAGGTTTACAGCCTAATCAGCCCCAGCATTTT. Its protein is CASSVGLQPNQPQHF. The whole variable domain, remainder taken from reference TRBV9 and TRBJ1-5, is DSGVTQTPKHLITATGQRVTLRCSPRSGDLSVYWYQQSLDQGLQFLIQYYNGEERAKGNILERFSAQQFPDLHSELNLSSLELGDSALYFCASSVGLQPNQPQHFGDGTRLSIL.

The chain recombines TRBV29-1 with TRBJ1-1; D might be TRBD1 (6 bases). V shed 5 bases and J shed 1 base, with 17 bases lying between them. The germline gives CDR1 SQVTM, CDR2 ANQGSEA. The CDR3 consists of 15 residues. The CDR3 coding sequence is TGCAGCGTTCCAAGGCGTTCGGGACAGAACACTGAAGCTTTCTTT. As protein: CSVPRRSGQNTEAFF.

The chain carries TRBV30 and TRBJ1-5; a weak D match, TRBD1 (5 bases). CDR3 size: 13 residues. Germline-derived CDR1 and CDR2 are GTSNPN and SVGIG (reference sequence). V was clipped by 5 bases and J by 3 bases, with 11 bases between them. DNA of the CDR3: TGTGCCTGGGCTACAGGCCTCAATCAGCCCCAGCATTTT. Protein: CAWATGLNQPQHF.

The chain recombines TRBV2 with TRBJ2-7, with TRBD1 as a possible D gene (6 bases). The CDR3 sequence is 15 residues long. V shed 7 bases and J shed 2 bases, with 18 bases lying between them. CDR1 and CDR2 from the germline V gene are SNHLY and FYNNEI. The CDR3 DNA reads as TGTGCCAGCACCCTGGACAGTTCCCGACCCTACGAGCAGTACTTC. Translation: CASTLDSSRPYEQYF.

The chain combines TRBV30 with TRBJ2-7; D gene ambiguous. Germline-derived CDR1 and CDR2 are GTSNPN and SVGIG (reference sequence). The V end was cut by 6 bases, the J end by 2 bases, with 11 bases between. CDR3 length equals 12 residues. The CDR3 here is CACLKSTYEQYF. The CDR3 DNA follows: TGTGCCTGCCTAAAATCCACCTACGAGCAGTACTTC.

This chain links TRBV10-3 with TRBJ1-4; D remains unclear. This CDR3 spans 13 amino acids. The germline V gene has CDR1 ENHRY and CDR2 SYGVKD. The V and J ends lost 2 bases and 8 bases respectively, with 9 bases between them. The chain's CDR3 is CAISEEREEKLFF. CDR3 bases: TGTGCCATCAGTGAGGAAAGAGAGGAAAAACTGTTTTTT.

The table lists this clone with a count of one. This chain links TRBV12-3 or TRBV12-4 with TRBJ1-5, with no clear D. The germline V and J ends were trimmed by 5 bases and 4 bases, with 9 bases remaining between them. The CDR3 is 13 residues long. The CDR3 sequence is CASSPGENQPQHF. CDR3 bases: TGTGCCAGCAGTCCGGGAGAAAATCAGCCCCAGCATTTT.

The chain uses TRBV9 and TRBJ2-1; 7 bases are a match to TRBD1. The CDR3 consists of 14 residues. V was pared by 6 bases and J by 8 bases, with 11 bases of the junction left unmatched. Germline loops: CDR1 SGDLS, CDR2 YYNGEE. In nucleotides, the CDR3 is TGTGCCAGCACCCCCTTTGGGACAGACGATGAGCAGTTCTTC. Its translation: CASTPFGTDDEQFF.

The chain recombines TRBV5-8 with TRBJ2-3; TRBD2 matches at 16 bases. Germline lookup yields CDR1 SGHTS and CDR2 YDEGEE. With 4 bases clipped from V and 5 bases from J, the junction kept 7 bases outside the gene matches. The CDR3 is 17 residues long. DNA of the CDR3: TGTGCCAGCAGCCGCGGGACTAGCGGGGGGGCCATAGATACGCAGTATTTT. Amino acids: CASSRGTSGGAIDTQYF.